The rows below give T cell receptor beta chains drawn from one sample of a study of CD8+CD57+ T cells in acquired aplastic anemia. TCRdb re-called the reads through MiXCR, storing one row per CDR3 protein. This table holds a few hundred thousand distinct CDR3 sequences, about 56% found once. The sequencing sample was made of sorted CD4+, CD8+, or CD8+CD57+ T cells (not recorded which) from PBMCs. The receptors were sampled from a human donor with severe aplastic anemia or a healthy control (not recorded which). Both conserved end residues are part of each CDR3.

J gene | V gene | CDR3 protein
TRBJ2-5 | TRBV3-1 | CASRRGARETQYF
TRBJ2-7 | TRBV7-9 | CGSSLSHEQYF
TRBJ2-7 | TRBV7-9 | CASSPRALSYEQYF
TRBJ1-2 | TRBV20-1 | CSATRGGRGIFYTF
TRBJ2-2 | TRBV12-3/TRBV12-4 | CASSQSGVGNTGELFF
TRBJ1-1 | TRBV10-3 | CAISGQGRDTEAFF
TRBJ2-1 | TRBV7-2 | CASSPRGTTANEQFF
TRBJ2-5 | TRBV6-6 | CASSYGGETQYF
TRBJ2-3 | TRBV9 | CASSVAWARADTQYF
TRBJ2-3 | TRBV7-2 | CASSLALWDSHTDTQYF
TRBJ2-7 | TRBV2 | CASSEGSATYEQYF
TRBJ2-5 | TRBV29-1 | CSVDGTGRRTETQYF
TRBJ2-7 | TRBV7-2 | CASSKNWRYEQYF
TRBJ1-5 | TRBV11-3 | CASSFYRSHQPQHF
TRBJ2-2 | TRBV20-1 | CSATRNTGDLFF
TRBJ2-1 | TRBV24-1 | CATSDRTSGAYNEQFF
TRBJ2-3 | TRBV7-2 | CASSLIGRGSTDTQYF
TRBJ2-3 | TRBV19 | CASSTPGQGTDTQYF
TRBJ2-1 | TRBV2 | CASSRDRGPNNEQFF
TRBJ2-1 | TRBV29-1 | CSVLTGGTEQFF
TRBJ2-7 | TRBV11-2 | CASSQDHYYEQYF
TRBJ1-1 | TRBV11-1 | CASSQDGTYTEAFF